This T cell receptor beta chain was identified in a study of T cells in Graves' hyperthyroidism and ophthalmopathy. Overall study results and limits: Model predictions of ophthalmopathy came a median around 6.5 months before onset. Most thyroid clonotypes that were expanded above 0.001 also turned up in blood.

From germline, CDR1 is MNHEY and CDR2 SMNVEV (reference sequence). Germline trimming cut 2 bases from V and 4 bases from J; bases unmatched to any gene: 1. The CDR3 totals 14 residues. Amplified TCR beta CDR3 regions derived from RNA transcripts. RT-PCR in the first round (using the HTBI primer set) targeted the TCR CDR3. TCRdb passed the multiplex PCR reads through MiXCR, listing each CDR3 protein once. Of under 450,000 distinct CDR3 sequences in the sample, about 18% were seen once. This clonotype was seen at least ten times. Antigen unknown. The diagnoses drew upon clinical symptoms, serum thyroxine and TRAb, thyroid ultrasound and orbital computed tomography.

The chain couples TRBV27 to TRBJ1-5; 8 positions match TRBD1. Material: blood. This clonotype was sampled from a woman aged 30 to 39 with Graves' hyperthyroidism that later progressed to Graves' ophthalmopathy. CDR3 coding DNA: TGTGCCAGCAGTTTACAGGGGGCGAATCAGCCCCAGCATTTT. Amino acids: CASSLQGANQPQHF.